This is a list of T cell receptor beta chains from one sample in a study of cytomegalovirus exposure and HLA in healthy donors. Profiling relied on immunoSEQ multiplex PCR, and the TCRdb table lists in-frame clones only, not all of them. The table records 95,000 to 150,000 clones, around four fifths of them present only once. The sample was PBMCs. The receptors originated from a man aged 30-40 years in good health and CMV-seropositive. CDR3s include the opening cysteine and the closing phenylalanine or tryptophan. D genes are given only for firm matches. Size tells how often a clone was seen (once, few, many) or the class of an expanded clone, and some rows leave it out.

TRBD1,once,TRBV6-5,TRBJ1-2,TGTGCCAGCAGTTACTACGAAACAGGGGGTTTCGGCTACACCTTC,CASSYYETGGFGYTF
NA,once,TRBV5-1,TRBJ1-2,TGCGCCAGCAGCCCCTGGACATCTTCTAGCTACACCTTC,CASSPWTSSSYTF
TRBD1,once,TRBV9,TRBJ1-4,TGTGCCAGCAGCACGACAGGGAGTCGGTCAGAAAAACTGTTTTTT,CASSTTGSRSEKLFF
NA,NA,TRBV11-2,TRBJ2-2,TGTGCCAGCAGCTCGCTGACAGGGCGGGGCGGGGAGCTGTTTTTT,CASSSLTGRGGELFF
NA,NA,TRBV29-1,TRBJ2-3,TGCAGCGTCTATCGGAGAGATACGCAGTATTTT,CSVYRRDTQYF
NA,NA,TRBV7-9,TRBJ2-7,TGTGCCAGCAGCTTAGGCGCTAACTCCTACGAGCAGTACTTC,CASSLGANSYEQYF
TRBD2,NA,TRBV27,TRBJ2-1,TGTGCCAGCAGTTTTTTAGCGGGAGGGGAAAGGGTCTTC,CASSFLAGGERVF
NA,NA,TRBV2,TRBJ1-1,TGTGCCAGCAGGCCCCGTAGGGGCAACACTGAAGCTTTCTTT,CASRPRRGNTEAFF
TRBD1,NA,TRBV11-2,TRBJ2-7,TGTGCCAGCAGCCTTGACAGGGTGGAAGAGCAGTACTTC,CASSLDRVEEQYF
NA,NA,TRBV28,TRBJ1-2,TGTGCCAGCAGTTTATCACGGGAATATGGCTACACCTTC,CASSLSREYGYTF
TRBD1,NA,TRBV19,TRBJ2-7,TGTGCCAGTAGTCCGGGACAGGGAATCTACGAGCAGTACTTC,CASSPGQGIYEQYF
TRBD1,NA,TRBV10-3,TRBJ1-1,TGTGCCATCAGTGAGAGGGGGACAGGGTACACTGAAGCTTTCTTT,CAISERGTGYTEAFF
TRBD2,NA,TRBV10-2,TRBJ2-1,TGCGCCAGCAGTGGGAGCGGGGGGGGGCGAGATGAGCAGTTCTTC,CASSGSGGGRDEQFF
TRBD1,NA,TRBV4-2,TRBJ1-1,TGTGCCAGCAGCCAAGACGAGGGGGCGAACACTGAAGCTTTCTTT,CASSQDEGANTEAFF
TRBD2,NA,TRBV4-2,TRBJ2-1,TGTGCCAGCCACATTAGCGGGAGGGGGAGCAATGAGCAGTTCTTC,CASHISGRGSNEQFF
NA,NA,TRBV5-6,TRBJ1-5,TGTGCCAGCAGCCATACAGGGAGTGGTCAGCCCCAGCATTTT,CASSHTGSGQPQHF
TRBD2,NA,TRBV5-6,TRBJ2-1,TGTGCCAGCAGCTTTTCGGGACTAGCGGGAATATATGAGCAGTTCTTC,CASSFSGLAGIYEQFF
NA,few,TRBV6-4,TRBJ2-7,TGTGCCAGCAGTGTCGAAGCGGGCCCCCCCTACGAGCAGTACTTC,CASSVEAGPPYEQYF
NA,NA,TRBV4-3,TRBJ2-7,TGCGCCAGCAGCCAATTTCCATCGGCAGGAGGTTACTACGAGCAGTACTTC,CASSQFPSAGGYYEQYF
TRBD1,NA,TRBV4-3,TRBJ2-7,TGCGCCAGCAGCCAGCGGACAGGGGTGGGATACGAGCAGTACTTC,CASSQRTGVGYEQYF
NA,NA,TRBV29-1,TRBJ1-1,TGCAGCGCTACAGGCCGGCAGGGCATGAACACTGAAGCTTTCTTT,CSATGRQGMNTEAFF
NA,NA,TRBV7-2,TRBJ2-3,TGTGCCAGCAGCCACCGACCCCTGGGCTCAGATACGCAGTATTTT,CASSHRPLGSDTQYF
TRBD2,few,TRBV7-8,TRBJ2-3,TGTGCCAGCAGATCTAGCGGGGCCACAGATACGCAGTATTTT,CASRSSGATDTQYF
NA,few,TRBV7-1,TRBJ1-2,TGTGCCAGCAGCTTAGAATACTATGGCTACACCTTC,CASSLEYYGYTF
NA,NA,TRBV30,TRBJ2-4,TGTGCCTGGATCCCACGGAGTGTCAAAAACATTCAGTACTTC,CAWIPRSVKNIQYF
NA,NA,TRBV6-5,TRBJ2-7,TGTGCCAGCAGTTACTCCCGTGGACACTACGAGCAGTACTTC,CASSYSRGHYEQYF
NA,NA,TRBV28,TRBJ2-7,TGTGCCAGCAGTTTTCGGGGGACAGACTACGAGCAGTACTTC,CASSFRGTDYEQYF
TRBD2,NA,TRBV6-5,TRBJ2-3,TGTGCCAGCAGCTATGGACTAGCGACAGATACGCAGTATTTT,CASSYGLATDTQYF
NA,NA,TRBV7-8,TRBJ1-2,TGTGCCAGCAGCTTAGGCGGAGCAGCGCAAGCGGGCTACACCTTC,CASSLGGAAQAGYTF
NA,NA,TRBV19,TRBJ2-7,TGTGCCAGTAGTCTCCGACAGGTCAGCTACGAGCAGTACTTC,CASSLRQVSYEQYF
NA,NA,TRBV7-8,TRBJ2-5,TGTGCCAGCAGCTTATCGCAACTGAGCCAAGAGACCCAGTACTTC,CASSLSQLSQETQYF
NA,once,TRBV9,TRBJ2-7,TGTGCCAGCAGCTCGCGACAGGCCCTTTGGGACGAGCAGTACTTC,CASSSRQALWDEQYF
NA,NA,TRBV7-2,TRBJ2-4,TGTGCCAGCGGGGCGGTGGCCAAAAACATTCAGTACTTC,CASGAVAKNIQYF
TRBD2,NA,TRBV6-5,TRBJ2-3,TGTGCCAGCAGTCTGACTAGCGGGAGCACAGATACGCAGTATTTT,CASSLTSGSTDTQYF
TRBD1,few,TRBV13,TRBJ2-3,TGTGCCAGCAGCTGCGAAGGGACAGGGGGGTTGGTATTAAGCACAGATACGCAGTATTTT,CASSCEGTGGLVLSTDTQYF